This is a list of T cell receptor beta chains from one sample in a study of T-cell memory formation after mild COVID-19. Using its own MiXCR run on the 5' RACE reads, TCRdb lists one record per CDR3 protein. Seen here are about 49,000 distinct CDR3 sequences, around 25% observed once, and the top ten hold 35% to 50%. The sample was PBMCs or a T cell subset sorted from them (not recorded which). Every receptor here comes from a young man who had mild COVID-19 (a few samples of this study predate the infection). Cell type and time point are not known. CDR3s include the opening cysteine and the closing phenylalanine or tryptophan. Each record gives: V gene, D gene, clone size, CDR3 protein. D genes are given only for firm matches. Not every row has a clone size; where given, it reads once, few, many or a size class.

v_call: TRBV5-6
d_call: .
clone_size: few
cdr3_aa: CASSSWSFWNQPQHF

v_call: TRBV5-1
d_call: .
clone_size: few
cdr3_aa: CASSGPLRPEAFF

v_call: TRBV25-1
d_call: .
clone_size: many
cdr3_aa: CASSDDGFSYNEQFF

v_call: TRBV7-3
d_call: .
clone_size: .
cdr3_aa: CASSHGTWNSPLHF

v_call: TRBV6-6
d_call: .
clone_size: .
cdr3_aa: CASSSMNTGELFF

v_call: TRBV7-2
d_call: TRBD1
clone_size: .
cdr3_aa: CASSLRGSGGETQYF

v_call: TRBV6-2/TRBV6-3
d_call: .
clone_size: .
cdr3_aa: CASSYGNSGNTIYF

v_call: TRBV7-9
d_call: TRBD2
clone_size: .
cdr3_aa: CARGEGSAQYF

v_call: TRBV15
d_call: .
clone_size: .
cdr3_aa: CATSPRRTTQGPDTQYF

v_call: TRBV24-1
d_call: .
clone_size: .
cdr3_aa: CATSDKQGRGQPQHF

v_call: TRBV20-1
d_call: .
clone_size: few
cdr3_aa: CSASKGRLGEQFF

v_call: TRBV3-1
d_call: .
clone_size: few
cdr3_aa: CASSPRLHPQYF

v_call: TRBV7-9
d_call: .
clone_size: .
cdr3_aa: CASSLDLGGETQYF

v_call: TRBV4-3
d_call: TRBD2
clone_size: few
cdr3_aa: CATSGLAEDTQYF

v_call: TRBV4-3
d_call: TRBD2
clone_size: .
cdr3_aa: CASSQRGPGLAGTSTDTQYF

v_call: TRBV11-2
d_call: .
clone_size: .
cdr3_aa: CASSSGQTNTGELFF

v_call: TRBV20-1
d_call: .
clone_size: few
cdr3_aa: CSARDETDYEQYF

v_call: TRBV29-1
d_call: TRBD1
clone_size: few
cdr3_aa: CSAGTGGEYEQYF

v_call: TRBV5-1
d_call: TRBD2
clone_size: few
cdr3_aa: CASSILAGANTGELFF

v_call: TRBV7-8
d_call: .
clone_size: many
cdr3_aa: CATEEENTGELFF

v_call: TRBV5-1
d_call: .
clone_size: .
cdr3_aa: CASSLAGFNYGYTF

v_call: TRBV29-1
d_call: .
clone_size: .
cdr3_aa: CSVEDLGHTGELFF

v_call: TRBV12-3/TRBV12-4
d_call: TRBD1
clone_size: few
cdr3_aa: CASSLGQGVTEAFF

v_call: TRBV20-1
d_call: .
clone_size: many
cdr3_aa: CSAARNTEAFF

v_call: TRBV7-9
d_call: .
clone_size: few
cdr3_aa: CASSPKDGRLEQYF

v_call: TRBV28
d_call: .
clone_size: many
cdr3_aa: CASTEDVRSTYEQYF

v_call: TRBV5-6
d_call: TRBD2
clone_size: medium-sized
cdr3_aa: CASSLYKRGLTDTQYF

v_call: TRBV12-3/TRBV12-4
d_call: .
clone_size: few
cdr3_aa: CASSFFGGEQYF

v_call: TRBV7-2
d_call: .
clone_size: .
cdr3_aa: CASSPGTSGNEQFF

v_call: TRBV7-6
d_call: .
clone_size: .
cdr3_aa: CASSADSFEQYF

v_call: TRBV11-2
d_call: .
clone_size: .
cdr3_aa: CASRPDGGPGETQYF

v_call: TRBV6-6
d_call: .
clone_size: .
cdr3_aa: CASSYAVGLFGNEQFF

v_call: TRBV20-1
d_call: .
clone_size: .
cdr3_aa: CSALAKNIQYF

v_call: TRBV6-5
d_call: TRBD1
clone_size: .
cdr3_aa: CASSYGSDRFYNEQFF

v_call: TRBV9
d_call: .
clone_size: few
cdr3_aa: CASSPTNTGELFF

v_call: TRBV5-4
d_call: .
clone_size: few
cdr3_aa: CASSYPSGTGELFF

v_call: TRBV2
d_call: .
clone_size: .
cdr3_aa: CASSERGPSYEQYF

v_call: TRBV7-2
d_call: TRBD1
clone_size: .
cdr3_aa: CASSSRDRPNYGYTF

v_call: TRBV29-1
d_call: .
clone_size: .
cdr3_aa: CSVGREAFF

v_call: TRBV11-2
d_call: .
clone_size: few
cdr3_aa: CASSLGPAGDTEAFF

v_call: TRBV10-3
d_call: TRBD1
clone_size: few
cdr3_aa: CAISLPGQPNHGYTF

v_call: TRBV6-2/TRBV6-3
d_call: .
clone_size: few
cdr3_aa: CATYGETGELFF